The 21 T cell receptor beta chains listed next were all sequenced from one sample in a study of monozygotic twins with inflammatory bowel disease. TCRdb reprocessed the 5' RACE reads, with one entry per CDR3 protein and no DNA. The sample shows more than 350,000 distinct CDR3 sequences, and about 2.2% sits with its ten largest clones. The sequencing sample was made of blood. Receptors were obtained from a human donor with ulcerative colitis or Crohn's disease, or a healthy co-twin of an affected twin (not recorded which).

The chain has TRBV10-3 and TRBJ2-7; TCRdb selects TRBD2, and the lack of DNA leaves this call unchecked. The CDR3 runs 14 residues. CDR1 and CDR2 from the germline V gene are ENHRY and SYGVKD. CDR3 loop: CAINDPGLSYEQYF.

The V call is TRBV20-1, the J call TRBJ2-5; TCRdb picks TRBD1, but there is no DNA to check that call. The germline V gene encodes CDR1 DFQATT and CDR2 SNEGSKA (reference sequence). The CDR3 contains 13 residues. The CDR3 protein is CSAEGGSRETQYF.

This rearrangement joins TRBV20-1 to TRBJ1-3; the D call of TRBD1 rests on TCRdb alone, since no DNA is present to check it. This CDR3 has 12 amino acids. CDR1 DFQATT and CDR2 SNEGSKA come from the germline V gene (reference sequence). This CDR3 reads CSARTGGYTIYF.

The chain employs TRBV7-2 and TRBJ2-7; the D call from TCRdb, TRBD1, cannot be confirmed without DNA. Germline loops: CDR1 SGHTA, CDR2 FQGNSA. The CDR3 contains 13 residues. CDR3 amino acids: CASSLRRGHEQYF.

V is TRBV5-5 and J is TRBJ2-1; the D call of TRBD2 rests on TCRdb alone, since no DNA is present to check it. Germline-derived CDR1 and CDR2 are SGHKS and YYEKEE (reference sequence). The CDR3 extends over 16 amino acids. The CDR3 spells CASSLRSLAGYNEQFF.

This chain links TRBV7-2 with TRBJ2-4; TCRdb proposes TRBD2, but this gene call is untestable without DNA. The germline gives CDR1 SGHTA, CDR2 FQGNSA. The CDR3 totals 11 residues. The CDR3 spells CASSLRDIQYF.

The chain links TRBV30 to TRBJ2-7. Germline lookup yields CDR1 GTSNPN and CDR2 SVGIG (reference sequence). CDR3 length equals 13 residues. This CDR3 is CAGRQTSSYEQYF.

The chain couples TRBV2 to TRBJ1-5. CDR3 length equals 13 residues. Per the germline V gene, CDR1 is SNHLY and CDR2 is FYNNEI. The CDR3 loop reads CASSEEVDQPQHF.

The chain couples TRBV6-5 to TRBJ2-7. Germline CDR1 is MNHEY and CDR2 is SVGAGI. This CDR3 region has 13 residues. CDR3 protein: CASSPVSAYEQYF.

V usage is TRBV4-2 and J usage is TRBJ2-7; TCRdb names TRBD1, which stays unverified in the absence of DNA. The CDR3 length is 11 residues. Germline assignment: CDR1 LGHNA and CDR2 YNFKEQ. The chain's CDR3 is CASTNGGEQYF.

The chain couples TRBV6-1 to TRBJ1-2; absent DNA, TCRdb's TRBD1 call cannot be checked. Germline loops: CDR1 MNHNS, CDR2 SASEGT. The CDR3 has 16 amino acids. The CDR3 sequence is CASGTPPGQGSLGYTF.

V and J are TRBV12-3 or TRBV12-4 and TRBJ1-2. This CDR3 is built from 14 residues. Here the CDR3 reads CASSSGGSLYGYTF.

V is TRBV18 and J is TRBJ2-3. Germline CDR1 is KGHSH and CDR2 is LQKENI. CDR3 size: 13 residues. The CDR3: CASSPPEADTQYF.

This sequence joins TRBV6-5 and TRBJ2-1; absent DNA, TCRdb's TRBD2 call cannot be checked. CDR3 length: 15 residues. Germline lookup yields CDR1 MNHEY and CDR2 SVGAGI. CDR3 residues: CASSYSGLAIREQFF.

CDR3 protein: CASSSGARLSGANVLTF. This sequence joins TRBV7-2 and TRBJ2-6; TCRdb selects TRBD2, and the lack of DNA leaves this call unchecked. The germline V gene has CDR1 SGHTA and CDR2 FQGNSA. The CDR3 is 17 residues long. Complete variable domain (other parts from reference TRBV7-2 and TRBJ2-6): GAGVSQSPSNKVTEKGKDVELRCDPISGHTALYWYRQSLGQGLEFLIYFQGNSAPDKSGLPSDRFSAERTGGSVSTLTIQRTQQEDSAVYLCASSSGARLSGANVLTFGAGSRLTVL.

The chain carries TRBV5-5 and TRBJ2-7; TCRdb's D call of TRBD1 is untestable without DNA. Germline CDR1 and CDR2: SGHKS and YYEKEE (reference sequence). This CDR3 region has 13 residues. This CDR3 reads CASSLQGTSEQYF.

The chain recombines TRBV7-2 with TRBJ2-7; TCRdb gives TRBD2 as the D gene, but with no DNA this cannot be confirmed. Germline V gives CDR1 SGHTA, CDR2 FQGNSA. The CDR3 has 15 residues. CDR3 in amino acids: CASSLDGTNPYEQYF.

This chain links TRBV3-1 with TRBJ1-6; TCRdb designates TRBD1, a call that cannot be tested without DNA. Germline V gives CDR1 LGHDT, CDR2 YNNKEL (reference sequence). The CDR3 is made up of 14 amino acids. The CDR3: CASSQLTGASPLHF.

The J gene is TRBJ1-2, the V gene TRBV30; TCRdb picks TRBD1, but there is no DNA to check that call. CDR1 is GTSNPN and CDR2 is SVGIG in the germline V gene (reference sequence). This CDR3 is 15 amino acids long. Here the CDR3 reads CAWIAFGTGLYGYTF.

The chain is built from TRBV6-1 and TRBJ2-2; TCRdb selects TRBD2, and the lack of DNA leaves this call unchecked. The germline CDR1 and CDR2 sequences are MNHNS and SASEGT. The CDR3 runs to 16 residues. CDR3 amino acids: CASYRLAGGNTGELFF.

The chain carries TRBV18 and TRBJ1-5. Per germline, CDR1 KGHSH and CDR2 LQKENI. The length of the CDR3 is 14 residues. CDR3 in amino acids: CASSPSADNQPQHF.